The 7 T cell receptor beta chains below come from one sample, sequenced in a study of T cell clones after liver transplantation. Libraries were prepared by immunoSEQ multiplex PCR; TCRdb keeps only in-frame clonotypes and omits some of them. The sample lists 50,000 to 70,000 clones; approximately 70% were seen once. The input for sequencing was CD4+ T cells from blood, taken at the approximately 16-month timepoint. These receptors all stem from a human patient who received a liver transplant. Some of the T cells may derive from the graft donor.

CDR3 sequence reads: CASSELLSVQFF. The CDR3 DNA sequence: TGCGCCAGCAGTGAACTCCTGAGCGTCCAGTTCTTC. The genes are TRBV10-2 and TRBJ2-1; no definite D call. The germline CDR1 and CDR2 sequences are WSHSY and SAAADI. V was shortened by 3 bases and J by 13 bases, with 13 bases between the two germline ends. CDR3 length: 12 amino acids.

Here the CDR3 DNA reads TGCGCCAGCAGCTTGTCATGGGGTAAGAGCAATTCACCCCTCCACTTT. This translates into CASSLSWGKSNSPLHF. This rearrangement joins TRBV5-1 to TRBJ1-6, with D unresolved. Germline values: CDR1 SGHRS, CDR2 YFSETQ. CDR3 length equals 16 residues. Deletions cut 1 base from V and 7 bases from J, with 15 bases between. Complete variable domain (other parts from reference TRBV5-1 and TRBJ1-6): KAGVTQTPRYLIKTRGQQVTLSCSPISGHRSVSWYQQTPGQGLQFLFEYFSETQRNKGNFPGRFSGRQFSNSRSEMNVSTLELGDSALYLCASSLSWGKSNSPLHFGNGTRLTVT.

This rearrangement joins TRBV5-4 to TRBJ2-1, with TRBD1 matching 10 bases. Germline loops: CDR1 SGHNT, CDR2 YYREEE (reference sequence). V gave up 4 bases and J gave up 5 bases; unmatched junction bases: 9. The CDR3 contains 16 residues. The CDR3 is CASSPSLGTGDNEQFF. In nucleotides, the CDR3 is TGTGCCAGCAGCCCCTCCCTCGGGACAGGGGACAATGAGCAGTTCTTC.

This chain joins TRBV6-6 and TRBJ1-4; TRBD1 is a possible D gene (6 bases). The germline V gene has CDR1 MNHNY and CDR2 SVGAGI (reference sequence). Trimming pared 4 bases from V and 7 bases from J, leaving 16 bases between. The CDR3 contains 15 residues. The CDR3 loop reads CASSSAPGTFEKLFF. As DNA, the CDR3 is TGTGCCAGCAGTTCCGCTCCTGGGACATTTGAAAAACTGTTTTTT.

In the case of this clone: A read error is possible here, since a much larger clone lies one base away. The V and J genes are TRBV27 and TRBJ1-1, with TRBD1 as a possible D gene (5 bases). Looked up from germline, CDR1 is MNHEY and CDR2 is SMNVEV (reference sequence). CDR3 length: 16 amino acids. CDR3 amino acids: CTSSLSSGHMNTEAFF. The CDR3 bases are TGTACCAGCAGTTTATCATCAGGACATATGAACACTGAAGCTTTCTTT.

J is TRBJ1-1 and V is TRBV7-9; 7 bases map to TRBD1. Germline V CDR1 and CDR2: SEHNR, FQNEAQ (reference sequence). V was clipped by 8 bases and J by 2 bases; unmatched bases: 2. The CDR3 extends over 12 amino acids. CDR3 region: CASGTDNTEAFF. In DNA, the CDR3 is TGTGCCAGCGGGACAGACAACACTGAAGCTTTCTTT.

The CDR3 sequence is CASSTNPGQGSYEQYF. The CDR3 DNA sequence: TGTGCCAGCAGCACCAACCCGGGACAGGGCTCCTACGAGCAGTACTTC. The chain joins TRBV7-8 to TRBJ2-7; 9 bases fit TRBD1. The trim removed 5 bases at V and 0 bases at J, leaving 8 bases unmatched. The germline V gene encodes CDR1 SGHVS and CDR2 FQNEAQ. The CDR3 consists of 16 residues.